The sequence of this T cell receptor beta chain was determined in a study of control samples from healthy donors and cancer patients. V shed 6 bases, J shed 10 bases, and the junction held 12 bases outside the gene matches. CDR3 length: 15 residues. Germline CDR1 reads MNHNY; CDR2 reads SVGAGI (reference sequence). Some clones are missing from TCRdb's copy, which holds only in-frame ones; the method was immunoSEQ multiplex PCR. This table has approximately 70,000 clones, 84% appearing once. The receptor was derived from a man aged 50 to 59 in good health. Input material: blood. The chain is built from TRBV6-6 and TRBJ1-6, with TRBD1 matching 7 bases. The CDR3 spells CASSEPQGVGSPLHF. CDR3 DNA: TGTGCCAGCAGCGAACCTCAGGGGGTGGGCTCACCCCTCCACTTT.